The 8 T cell receptor beta chains given below trace back to one sample, sequenced in a study of blood T cell repertoires in COVID-19. TCRdb keeps only in-frame clones here, not all; method: immunoSEQ multiplex PCR. This sample yields some 250,000 clones, of which 86% are seen a single time; about 12% belongs to the top ten. The sample was peripheral blood. The receptors were sampled from a man older than 75 with acute or convalescent COVID-19.

This clone was seen a single time. V usage is TRBV19 and J usage is TRBJ1-2; D remains unclear. The germline gives CDR1 LNHDA, CDR2 SQIVND (reference sequence). Trimming removed 0 bases from V and 8 bases from J, with 7 bases in between. The CDR3 totals 12 residues. CDR3 nucleotides: TGTGCCAGTAGTATAGAACTAGGGGGCTACACCTTC. Translation gives CASSIELGGYTF.

The rearrangement links TRBV5-8 to TRBJ1-3; D gene uncertain. CDR3 size: 15 residues. Germline CDR1 is SGHTS and CDR2 is YDEGEE. Trimming removed 0 bases at V and 3 bases at J, with 10 bases between. The CDR3 reads CASSLGGQGGNTIYF. The CDR3 DNA follows: TGTGCCAGCAGCTTGGGAGGTCAAGGTGGAAACACCATATATTTT.

V gene TRBV6-5 combines with J gene TRBJ2-1, with TRBD1 matching 7 bases. The CDR3 has 14 amino acids. V shed 5 bases and J 2 bases; nucleotides not matched to a gene: 3. Germline CDR1 and CDR2: MNHEY and SVGAGI. CDR3 amino acids: CASSRDSPYNEQFF. In DNA, the CDR3 is TGTGCCAGCAGTCGGGACAGCCCCTACAATGAGCAGTTCTTC.

The genes are TRBV28 and TRBJ1-3, with 7 bases matching TRBD1. This CDR3 is 15 amino acids long. Losses at the gene ends were 8 bases for V and 4 bases for J; bases not matched to a gene: 11. Germline V gene lookup returns CDR1 MDHEN and CDR2 SYDVKM. DNA for the CDR3: TGTGCCAGCGGAATACCGGGACAGATAGGAAACACCATATATTTT. Protein sequence: CASGIPGQIGNTIYF.

The chain recombines TRBV5-1 with TRBJ2-7, with 10 nucleotides matching TRBD2. The CDR3 covers 16 residues. Trimming cost V 0 bases and J 5 bases; bases outside gene matches: 8. CDR1 is SGHRS and CDR2 is YFSETQ in the germline V gene. The CDR3 sequence is CASSLGALAGVDEQYF. The DNA of the CDR3 is TGCGCCAGCAGCTTGGGGGCCCTAGCGGGAGTCGACGAGCAGTACTTC.

The sample holds one count of this clone. The chain is built from TRBV6-2 or TRBV6-3 and TRBJ2-3; 7 positions match TRBD1. The CDR3 runs to 13 residues. Germline V gene sequence: CDR1 MNHEY, CDR2 SVGEGT. J lost 9 bases, V lost 6 bases, and 9 bases had no gene match. CDR3 DNA: TGTGCCAGCAGCCCGACAGGGACCCACACGCAGTATTTT. It encodes CASSPTGTHTQYF.

A word on this clone: The sample carries other DNA sequences with the same CDR3. The gene calls are TRBV18 and TRBJ1-5, with 8 bases fitting TRBD1. V lost 6 bases and J lost 7; bases outside the gene matches: 8. The length of the CDR3 is 14 residues. Per the germline V gene, CDR1 is KGHSH and CDR2 is LQKENI. CDR3 DNA: TGTGCCAGCTCCCCAGGACAGGGCGGGCAGCCCCAGCATTTT. Protein: CASSPGQGGQPQHF. The full variable domain, rest sourced from reference TRBV18 and TRBJ1-5, is NAGVMQNPRHLVRRRGQEARLRCSPMKGHSHVYWYRQLPEEGLKFMVYLQKENIIDESGMPKERFSAEFPKEGPSILRIQQVVRGDSAAYFCASSPGQGGQPQHFGDGTRLSIL.

The J gene is TRBJ2-6, the V gene TRBV19; the D gene is possibly TRBD1 (5 bases). Germline CDR1 and CDR2: LNHDA and SQIVND (reference sequence). V lost 9 bases, J lost 2 bases, and 14 bases lay in between. The CDR3 length is 15 residues. The DNA for the CDR3 is TGTGCCAGCCAAGGGGCCCCGGCTGGGGCCAACGTCCTGACTTTC. Protein: CASQGAPAGANVLTF.